These T cell receptor beta chains were read from a single sample in a study of OX40 agonist ivuxolimab in advanced cancers. The protocol was immunoSEQ multiplex PCR, while the TCRdb copy is restricted to in-frame clones and leaves out a portion. Counted here are over 50,000 clones, approximately 90% occurring once; the ten biggest clones make up over 15%. The starting material was CD4+ or CD8+ T cells sorted from blood, obtained in a trial of the OX40 agonist ivuxolimab. The receptors were sampled from an adult with an advanced solid tumor such as melanoma, head and neck, liver or kidney cancer. Both conserved end residues are part of each CDR3. Each record gives: V gene, J gene, CDR3 protein.

V gene: TRBV27; J gene: TRBJ2-1; CDR3 protein: CASSWDSNNEQFF
V gene: TRBV11-2; J gene: TRBJ2-7; CDR3 protein: CASSSADEQYF
V gene: TRBV19; J gene: TRBJ1-2; CDR3 protein: CASSIGNVWDGYTF
V gene: TRBV4-3; J gene: TRBJ2-7; CDR3 protein: CASSRTEFSYEQYF
V gene: TRBV4-1; J gene: TRBJ2-2; CDR3 protein: CASSQAEGAGELFF
V gene: TRBV10-3; J gene: TRBJ2-7; CDR3 protein: CAISEFFFIGQESTYEQYF
V gene: TRBV27; J gene: TRBJ1-4; CDR3 protein: CASSLRGKLFF
V gene: TRBV27; J gene: TRBJ2-1; CDR3 protein: CASSSLAGAGNEQFF
V gene: TRBV18; J gene: TRBJ2-2; CDR3 protein: CASSPPNRANTGELFF
V gene: TRBV5-1; J gene: TRBJ2-3; CDR3 protein: CASSTQGARATDTQYF
V gene: TRBV7-9; J gene: TRBJ2-7; CDR3 protein: CASSPVSYEQYF
V gene: TRBV20-1; J gene: TRBJ2-7; CDR3 protein: CSAPLGEQYF
V gene: TRBV6-5; J gene: TRBJ1-1; CDR3 protein: CASSHREVTEAFF
V gene: TRBV6-6; J gene: TRBJ2-7; CDR3 protein: CASSYSFPGSYEQYF
V gene: TRBV18; J gene: TRBJ1-6; CDR3 protein: CASSPDRVSSSYNSPLHF
V gene: TRBV6-1; J gene: TRBJ1-4; CDR3 protein: CASVEGFATNEKLFF
V gene: TRBV2; J gene: TRBJ1-1; CDR3 protein: CATLTDNTEAFF
V gene: TRBV7-8; J gene: TRBJ1-5; CDR3 protein: CASSPPGAGNQPQHF
V gene: TRBV11-2; J gene: NA; CDR3 protein: CASSIRDRVHEQYF
V gene: TRBV9; J gene: TRBJ2-1; CDR3 protein: CASSALAGGGDSYNEQFF
V gene: TRBV11-3; J gene: TRBJ2-1; CDR3 protein: CASSLASGNYNEQFF
V gene: TRBV5-4; J gene: TRBJ2-1; CDR3 protein: CASSFPKGEGHNEQFF
V gene: TRBV11-3; J gene: TRBJ1-1; CDR3 protein: CASSLERSTEAFF
V gene: TRBV19; J gene: TRBJ1-5; CDR3 protein: CASGTGLQPQHF
V gene: TRBV7-9; J gene: TRBJ1-2; CDR3 protein: CASSLDPVFGYTF
V gene: TRBV4-3; J gene: TRBJ1-4; CDR3 protein: CASSKLYRDATNEKLFF
V gene: TRBV19; J gene: TRBJ1-1; CDR3 protein: CATRRGNGAFF
V gene: TRBV19; J gene: TRBJ1-5; CDR3 protein: CASSVGGPQHF
V gene: TRBV28; J gene: TRBJ2-3; CDR3 protein: CASSLGQLRTDTQYF
V gene: TRBV4-2; J gene: TRBJ2-7; CDR3 protein: CASSQDPGTTYEQYF
V gene: TRBV4-3; J gene: TRBJ1-1; CDR3 protein: CASSQDRQGANTEAFF
V gene: TRBV7-9; J gene: TRBJ2-6; CDR3 protein: CASSFELGSGANVLTF
V gene: TRBV4-3; J gene: TRBJ2-7; CDR3 protein: CASSQGRGWSYEQYF
V gene: TRBV5-8; J gene: TRBJ1-2; CDR3 protein: CASGEWGQGDGYTF
V gene: TRBV19; J gene: TRBJ2-7; CDR3 protein: CASSIIGGSYEQYF
V gene: TRBV18; J gene: TRBJ2-3; CDR3 protein: CASSPKEGSGVLRDTQYF
V gene: TRBV7-9; J gene: TRBJ2-7; CDR3 protein: CASTISSQGDTGHEQYF
V gene: TRBV4-1; J gene: TRBJ1-5; CDR3 protein: CASSQDQTDNQPQHF
V gene: TRBV5-1; J gene: TRBJ1-2; CDR3 protein: CASRLQGDYGYTF
V gene: TRBV23-1; J gene: TRBJ1-5; CDR3 protein: CASSQSERGRSNHSNQPQHF
V gene: TRBV4-1; J gene: TRBJ2-7; CDR3 protein: CASSLWEGTYEQYF
V gene: TRBV5-6; J gene: NA; CDR3 protein: CASSLASTYEQYF
V gene: TRBV5-4; J gene: TRBJ2-5; CDR3 protein: CASSYGEETQYF